A selection of T cell receptor beta chains follows, all from one sample in a study of T cell changes during pregnancy in multiple sclerosis. Data came from immunoSEQ multiplex PCR; TCRdb stores just in-frame clones and leaves some out. The top ten clones hold more than 0.95% of a sample with under 95,000 clones, approximately 95% of them seen once. Sequencing used peripheral blood, obtained in the second trimester of pregnancy. The origin of the receptors is a female donor in good health, enrolled as a control in a pregnancy study. The CDR3 runs from the conserved cysteine through the conserved F or W. The order of the fields is J gene, V gene, D gene, clone size, CDR3 DNA, CDR3 protein. The D gene is left open where the match is weak. A clone size is listed for some rows: how often the clone was seen (once, few, many), or a class if it is expanded.

>TRBJ2-7|TRBV7-8|-|-
TGTGCCAGCAGCCCCCTCGGGGGGGGGACAGCCCCTTACGAGCAGTACTTC
CASSPLGGGTAPYEQYF
>TRBJ1-2|TRBV7-8|-|once
TGTGCCAGCAGCTTAGGTCGGCGGACCGCGGGCTATGGCTACACCTTC
CASSLGRRTAGYGYTF
>TRBJ2-7|TRBV28|TRBD1|-
TGTGCCAGCAGACTTGGGACAGGGGGCGGGTACGAGCAGTACTTC
CASRLGTGGGYEQYF
>TRBJ2-3|TRBV7-7|TRBD1|-
TGTGCTAGCAGCTTACTAACGGGACAGGGGTTAGATACGCAGTATTTT
CASSLLTGQGLDTQYF
>TRBJ2-5|TRBV7-2|-|-
TGTGCCAGCAGCCCCCCCCCGGGGAGGCTCGGGGAGACCCAGTACTTC
CASSPPPGRLGETQYF
>TRBJ2-4|TRBV20-1|-|-
TGCAGTGCGACGGAACGGGACATTCAGTACTTC
CSATERDIQYF
>TRBJ1-2|TRBV5-4|TRBD1|-
TGTGCCAGCAGCTTGGCCCAAGACAGGGCTGGAGGCTACACCTTC
CASSLAQDRAGGYTF
>TRBJ2-1|TRBV29-1|TRBD2|-
TGCAGCGTGGGACTAGCGGAGTTGAGCTCCTACAATGAGCAGTTCTTC
CSVGLAELSSYNEQFF
>TRBJ2-6|TRBV2|-|-
TGTGCCAGCCTATCGACAGCTGGGGCCAACGTCCTGACTTTC
CASLSTAGANVLTF
>TRBJ1-2|TRBV5-4|TRBD1|once
TGTGCCAGCAGCTCCGGGACAGGGGAATATGGCTACACCTTC
CASSSGTGEYGYTF
>TRBJ2-7|TRBV7-2|TRBD1|-
TGTGCCAGCAGCTTAGACAGGGGAGAGGACGAGCAGTACTTC
CASSLDRGEDEQYF
>TRBJ2-3|TRBV29-1|TRBD2|-
TGCAGCGTTGAAGGGCCGGCGGGAGGTATCGATACGCAGTATTTT
CSVEGPAGGIDTQYF
>TRBJ2-4|TRBV29-1|-|-
TGCAGCGTTGAAGGGGAGTGGGGAGACATTCAGTACTTC
CSVEGEWGDIQYF
>TRBJ1-1|TRBV5-4|TRBD1|-
TGTGCCAGCAGCCTTCCACAGGGGGCGGGCGGCACTGAAGCTTTCTTT
CASSLPQGAGGTEAFF
>TRBJ2-1|TRBV4-1|-|-
TGCGCCAGCAGCCAAGGAGCGGTTAGGGATGAGCAGTTCTTC
CASSQGAVRDEQFF
>TRBJ2-2|TRBV19|-|-
TGTGCCAGTACAGGCAGGATATACACCGGGGAGCTGTTTTTT
CASTGRIYTGELFF
>TRBJ1-5|TRBV10-3|-|-
TGTGCCATCAGTCGGGACAAGTATAGCAATCAGCCCCAGCATTTT
CAISRDKYSNQPQHF
>TRBJ1-3|TRBV6-5|-|-
TGTGCCAGCAGGGGTAGACAGGTGGCGGACACCATATATTTT
CASRGRQVADTIYF
>TRBJ2-3|TRBV5-1|-|-
TGCGCCAGCAGCCCACGACCTAGGGGCGACCGCACAGATACGCAGTATTTT
CASSPRPRGDRTDTQYF
>TRBJ2-7|TRBV27|TRBD2|-
TGTGCCAGCAGTTTCGGGACTAGCGACCGCGAGCAGTACTTC
CASSFGTSDREQYF